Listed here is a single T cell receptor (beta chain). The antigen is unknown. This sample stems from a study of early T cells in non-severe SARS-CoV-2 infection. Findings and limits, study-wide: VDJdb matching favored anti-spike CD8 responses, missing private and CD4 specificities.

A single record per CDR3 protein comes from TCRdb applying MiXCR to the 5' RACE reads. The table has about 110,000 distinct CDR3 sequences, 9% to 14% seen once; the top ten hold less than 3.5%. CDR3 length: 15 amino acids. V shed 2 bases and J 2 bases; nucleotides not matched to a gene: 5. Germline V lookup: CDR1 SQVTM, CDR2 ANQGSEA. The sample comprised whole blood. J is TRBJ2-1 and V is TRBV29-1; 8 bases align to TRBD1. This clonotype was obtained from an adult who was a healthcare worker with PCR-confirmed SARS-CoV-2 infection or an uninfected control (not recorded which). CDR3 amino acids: CSVEIQGATYNEQFF. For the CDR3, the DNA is TGCAGCGTTGAAATCCAGGGGGCTACCTACAATGAGCAGTTCTTC.